This T cell receptor beta chain was recovered during a study of blood T cell repertoires in COVID-19. Study overall: COVID-19 samples collected from the United States, Italy and Spain covered acute and convalescent phases. T cells, B-cell-depleted T cells, or PBMCs provided the cDNA or gDNA that served as material.

The authors' processing: Quantification of nucleated cells was approximated via reference gene primer amplification. TCRdb's table, derived via immunoSEQ multiplex PCR, lists solely in-frame clones and lacks some. Clonal size and the V and J genes are those of that table, whereas D and trimming came from the DNA. Of hundreds of thousands of clones listed, approximately 90% are singletons. The CDR3 spans 14 residues. The germline gives CDR1 SGHTA, CDR2 FQGNSA. J gave up 6 bases and V 3 bases, and 4 bases lay outside the gene matches. Sequencing used peripheral blood. This clonotype was sampled from a woman aged 18-35 years with acute or convalescent COVID-19. This chain links TRBV7-2 with TRBJ1-5; 8 nucleotides agree with TRBD1. Written as DNA, the CDR3 is TGTGCCAGCAGCTTTTCACAGGGGGTTCAGCCCCAGCATTTT. The encoded protein is CASSFSQGVQPQHF.